Listed here are 10 T cell receptor beta chains from one sample, sequenced in a study of blood T cell repertoires in COVID-19 (dated by TCRdb to the early 2020s). The method behind the library was the immunoSEQ multiplex PCR assay. The source is immuneACCESS, and TCRdb retained only in-frame sequences with V and J called. Part of the clones is not carried over; for the studies checked, unresolved V genes explain less than half of this, and the remainder is unexplained. Within this sample are 150,000 to 200,000 clones, with around 81% of them counted one time only. 11% of the sample is in the top ten clones. The source material was peripheral blood. These TCRs come from a man in his sixties with active or convalescent COVID-19.

This clone has a single count. The chain links TRBV2 to TRBJ2-5, with 8 bases aligning to TRBD1. This CDR3 region has 15 residues. V trimming: 6 bases; J trimming: 1 base; junction bases outside the gene matches: 7. The V gene's germline CDR1 is SNHLY and CDR2 FYNNEI. The CDR3 DNA is TGTGCCAGCAGCCCCGGGACAGGACTCCAAGAGACCCAGTACTTC. It codes for CASSPGTGLQETQYF.

The gene calls are TRBV7-8 and TRBJ1-5; D gene uncertain. This CDR3 has 13 amino acids. Germline values: CDR1 SGHVS, CDR2 FQNEAQ. V lost 5 bases, J lost 4 bases, and 9 bases lay in between. The CDR3 nucleotides are TGTGCCAGCAGCCCCGGGTGGAATCAGCCCCAGCATTTT. It specifies CASSPGWNQPQHF.

The gene calls are TRBV14 and TRBJ2-7; TRBD2 matches at 10 bases. The CDR3 is 15 residues long. The ends lost 2 bases at V and 0 bases at J; junction bases unmatched: 1. CDR1 is SGHDN, CDR2 FVKESK, per germline. As DNA, the CDR3 is TGTGCCAGCAGCCAACTAGCGGGAGCCTCCTACGAGCAGTACTTC. It codes for CASSQLAGASYEQYF. The variable domain in full, completed from reference TRBV14 and TRBJ2-7, reads EAGVTQFPSHSVIEKGQTVTLRCDPISGHDNLYWYRRVMGKEIKFLLHFVKESKQDESGMPNNRFLAERTGGTYSTLKVQPAELEDSGVYFCASSQLAGASYEQYFGPGTRLTVT.

The chain links TRBV9 to TRBJ1-2; possibly TRBD1 for D (5 bases). This CDR3 has 13 amino acids. V lost 4 bases to trimming and J lost 4 bases, with 11 bases between them. Germline values: CDR1 SGDLS, CDR2 YYNGEE. The CDR3 DNA sequence: TGTGCCAGCAGCTCGACAGTGGGCTATGGCTACACCTTC. This sequence encodes CASSSTVGYGYTF.

In its sample, this clone was seen many times. The chain links TRBV6-1 to TRBJ2-3; TRBD2 aligns across 10 bases. After removal of 4 bases from V and 5 bases from J, the junction contained 3 bases not matched to a gene. CDR3 length: 14 amino acids. Germline V gene lookup returns CDR1 MNHNS and CDR2 SASEGT. In DNA form, the CDR3 reads TGTGCCAGCAGTGTAGCGGGGGGTCGAGATACGCAGTATTTT. It yields the protein CASSVAGGRDTQYF.

CDR3 protein: CASSLLPSGGTQETQYF. Here the CDR3 DNA reads TGTGCCAGCAGCTTACTCCCTAGCGGGGGGACCCAAGAGACCCAGTACTTC. The genes are TRBV7-3 and TRBJ2-5; the match to TRBD2 covers 11 bases. The CDR3 has 17 amino acids. The V and J ends lost 2 bases and 1 base, in that order; junction bases with no gene match: 6. The V gene's germline CDR1 is SGHTA and CDR2 FQGTGA.

V and J are TRBV5-1 and TRBJ2-5; D is unresolved. Germline CDR1 is SGHRS and CDR2 is YFSETQ. Trimming took 4 bases from V and 0 from J, leaving 10 bases between them. This CDR3 has 14 residues. Here the CDR3 DNA reads TGCGCCAGCAGCCCCGGGTTGTACCAAGAGACCCAGTACTTC. It encodes CASSPGLYQETQYF.

The CDR3 protein is CATQYQTSGNNEQFF. The CDR3 region has the DNA TGTGCCACCCAATACCAGACTAGCGGTAACAATGAGCAGTTCTTC. The chain couples TRBV10-3 to TRBJ2-1; TRBD2 agrees at 9 bases. This CDR3 spans 15 amino acids. Germline CDR1 reads ENHRY; CDR2 reads SYGVKD. The ends lost 10 bases at V and 5 bases at J; junction bases unmatched: 12.

This clone has a handful of counts. The J gene is TRBJ1-5, the V gene TRBV2; 8 bases fit TRBD1. This CDR3 region has 13 residues. V gave up 6 bases and J gave up 6 bases; unmatched junction bases: 4. Germline values: CDR1 SNHLY, CDR2 FYNNEI. CDR3 sequence (DNA): TGTGCCAGCAGCGACAGGGGAAGTCAGCCCCAGCATTTT. Protein sequence: CASSDRGSQPQHF.

The rearrangement links TRBV3-1 (or the pseudogene TRBV3-2) to TRBJ2-3, with 8 nucleotides matching TRBD2. Losses at the gene ends were 4 bases for V and 0 bases for J; bases not matched to a gene: 12. The CDR3 runs to 18 residues. CDR1 and CDR2 from the germline V gene are LGHDT and YNNKEL (reference sequence). The CDR3, as DNA: TGTGCCAGCAGCCGCGGACTAGCCGGCGCCATTAGCACAGATACGCAGTATTTT. Its protein product is CASSRGLAGAISTDTQYF.